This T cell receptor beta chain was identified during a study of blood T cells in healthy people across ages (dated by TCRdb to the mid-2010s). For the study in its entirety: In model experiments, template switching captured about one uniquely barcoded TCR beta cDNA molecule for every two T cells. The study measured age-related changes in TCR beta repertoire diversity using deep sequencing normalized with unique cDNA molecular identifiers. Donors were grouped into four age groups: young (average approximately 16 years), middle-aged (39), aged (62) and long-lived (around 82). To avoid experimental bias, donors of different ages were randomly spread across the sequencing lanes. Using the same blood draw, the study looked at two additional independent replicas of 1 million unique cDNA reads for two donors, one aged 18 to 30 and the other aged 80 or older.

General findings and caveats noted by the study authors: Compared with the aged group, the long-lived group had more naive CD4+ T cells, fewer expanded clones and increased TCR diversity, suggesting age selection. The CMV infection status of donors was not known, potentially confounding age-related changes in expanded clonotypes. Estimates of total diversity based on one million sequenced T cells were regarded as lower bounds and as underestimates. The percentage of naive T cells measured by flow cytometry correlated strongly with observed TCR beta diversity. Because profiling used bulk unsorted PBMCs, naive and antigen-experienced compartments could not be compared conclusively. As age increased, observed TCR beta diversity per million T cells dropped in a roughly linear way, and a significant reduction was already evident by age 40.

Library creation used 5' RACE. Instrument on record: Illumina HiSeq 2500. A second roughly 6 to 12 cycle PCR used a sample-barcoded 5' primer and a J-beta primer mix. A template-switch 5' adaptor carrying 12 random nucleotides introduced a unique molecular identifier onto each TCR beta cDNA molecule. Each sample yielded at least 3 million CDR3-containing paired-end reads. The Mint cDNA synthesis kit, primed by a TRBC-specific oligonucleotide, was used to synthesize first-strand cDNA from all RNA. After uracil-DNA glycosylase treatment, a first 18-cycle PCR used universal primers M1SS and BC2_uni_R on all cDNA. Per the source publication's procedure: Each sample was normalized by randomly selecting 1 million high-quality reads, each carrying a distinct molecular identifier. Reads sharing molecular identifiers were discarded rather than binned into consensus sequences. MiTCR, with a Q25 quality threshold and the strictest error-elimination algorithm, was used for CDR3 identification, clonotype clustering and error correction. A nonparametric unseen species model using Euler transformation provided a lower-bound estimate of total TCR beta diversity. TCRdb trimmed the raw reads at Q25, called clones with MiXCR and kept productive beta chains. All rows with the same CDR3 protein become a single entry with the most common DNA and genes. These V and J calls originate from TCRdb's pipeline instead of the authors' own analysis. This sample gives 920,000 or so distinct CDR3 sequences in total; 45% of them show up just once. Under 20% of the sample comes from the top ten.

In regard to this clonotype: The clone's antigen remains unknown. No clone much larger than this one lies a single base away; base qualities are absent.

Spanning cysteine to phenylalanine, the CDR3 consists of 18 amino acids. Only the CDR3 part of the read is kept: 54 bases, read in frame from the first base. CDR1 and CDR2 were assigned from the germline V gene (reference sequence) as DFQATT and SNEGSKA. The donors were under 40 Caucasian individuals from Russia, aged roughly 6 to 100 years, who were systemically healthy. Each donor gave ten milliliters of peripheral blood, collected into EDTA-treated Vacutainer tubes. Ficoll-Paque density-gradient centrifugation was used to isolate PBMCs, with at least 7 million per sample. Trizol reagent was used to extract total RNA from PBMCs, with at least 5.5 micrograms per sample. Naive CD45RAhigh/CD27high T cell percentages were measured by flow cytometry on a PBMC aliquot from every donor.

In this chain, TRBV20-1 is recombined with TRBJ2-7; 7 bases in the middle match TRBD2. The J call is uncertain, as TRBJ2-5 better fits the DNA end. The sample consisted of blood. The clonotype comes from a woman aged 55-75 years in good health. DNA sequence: TGCAGTGCTAGAAGGGGCGAGGCTCTTGGCGGGGGACGGGAGACCCAGTACTTC. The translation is CSARRGEALGGGRETQYF.